The 7 T cell receptor beta chains below all came from one sample that was sequenced in a study of response to subunit inactivated influenza vaccine. MiXCR, applied by TCRdb to the RT-PCR reads, yields one record per CDR3 protein. The repertoire includes about 300,000 distinct CDR3 sequences, roughly 22% of them detected once, and approximately 10% sits in the top ten. Sequencing used PBMCs from blood, obtained about 20 months after vaccination. The receptors shown here come from a man aged 45 to 70 who received an inactivated influenza vaccine.

In this sample, this clonotype turned up a few times. The chain joins TRBV12-3 or TRBV12-4 to TRBJ2-7; 7 bases are a match to TRBD2. CDR3 length: 17 amino acids. V was clipped by 2 bases and J by 6 bases; unmatched bases: 16. In DNA, the CDR3 is TGTGCCAGCAGTTTATTTTCGGGACTAACTCAAAGTAGCGAGCAGTACTTC. It encodes CASSLFSGLTQSSEQYF.

This clonotype was observed a few times. The chain links TRBV9 to TRBJ2-3; the D is unclear. Germline V CDR1 and CDR2: SGDLS, YYNGEE. The CDR3 consists of 15 residues. V lost 4 bases and J lost 5, with 17 bases in between. The CDR3 region is CASSPAPSIGDTQYF. The DNA of the CDR3 is TGTGCCAGCAGCCCCGCCCCCAGCATAGGAGATACGCAGTATTTT. Looking up the rest from reference TRBV9 and TRBJ2-3 gives the full variable domain: DSGVTQTPKHLITATGQRVTLRCSPRSGDLSVYWYQQSLDQGLQFLIQYYNGEERAKGNILERFSAQQFPDLHSELNLSSLELGDSALYFCASSPAPSIGDTQYFGPGTRLTVL.

The genes are TRBV19 and TRBJ2-2; the match to TRBD2 covers 8 bases. The CDR3 sequence is 16 residues long. The J segment lost 9 bases and the V segment lost 5 bases, leaving 14 bases of the junction unmatched. Looked up from germline, CDR1 is LNHDA and CDR2 is SQIVND (reference sequence). In DNA, the CDR3 is TGTGCCAGTAGTTTCCTCACCGGGGGGGCGTCACGGGAGCTGTTTTTT. It is translated as CASSFLTGGASRELFF.

The rearrangement uses TRBV5-6 and TRBJ1-2; 10 nucleotides align to TRBD1. CDR3 length: 14 amino acids. In germline, CDR1 is SGHDT, CDR2 YYEEEE. The V segment lost 3 bases and the J segment 7 bases; nucleotides outside the gene matches: 6. The CDR3 spells CASSWTGGRTGYTF. The CDR3 DNA is TGTGCCAGCAGCTGGACAGGGGGAAGAACTGGCTACACCTTC.

This clonotype was recorded a few times. At one boundary the junction diverges from the germline segment, which might be a read error. The chain has TRBV28 and TRBJ1-5; the D is unclear. The CDR3 spans 12 residues. Germline V gene lookup returns CDR1 MDHEN and CDR2 SYDVKM. The CDR3 loop reads CASNLLNQPQHF. CDR3 bases: TGTGCCAGCAATTTACTCAATCAGCCCCAGCATTTT.

In this sample, this clonotype turned up many times. The CDR3 region is CSASLGGPETQYF. The CDR3 DNA reads as TGCAGCGCCTCTCTCGGGGGCCCAGAGACCCAGTACTTC. The V gene is TRBV29-1, the J gene TRBJ2-5; either TRBD1 or TRBD2 may supply D (6 bases each). The CDR3 extends over 13 amino acids. V shed 7 bases and J shed 4 bases, with 16 bases lying between them. Germline CDR1 is SQVTM and CDR2 is ANQGSEA.

DNA of the CDR3: TGTGCCAGCTCACCCCAGACCTCAAGCACAGATACGCAGTATTTT. Amino acids: CASSPQTSSTDTQYF. The chain is built from TRBV18 and TRBJ2-3; D remains ambiguous. Looked up from germline, CDR1 is KGHSH and CDR2 is LQKENI. V was shortened by 3 bases and J by 0 bases, with 10 bases between the two germline ends. The CDR3 has 15 residues.